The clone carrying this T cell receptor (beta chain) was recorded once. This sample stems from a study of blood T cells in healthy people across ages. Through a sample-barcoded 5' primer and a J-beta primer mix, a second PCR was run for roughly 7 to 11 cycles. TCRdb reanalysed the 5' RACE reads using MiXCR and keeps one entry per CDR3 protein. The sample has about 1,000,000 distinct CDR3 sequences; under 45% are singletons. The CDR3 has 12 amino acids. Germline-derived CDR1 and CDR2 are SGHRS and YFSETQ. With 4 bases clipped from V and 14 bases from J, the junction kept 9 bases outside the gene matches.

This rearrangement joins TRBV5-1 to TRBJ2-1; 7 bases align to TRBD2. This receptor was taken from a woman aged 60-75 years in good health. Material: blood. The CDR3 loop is CASSPVGGREFF. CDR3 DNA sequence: TGCGCCAGCAGCCCAGTTGGGGGGAGGGAGTTCTTC.